The 28 T cell receptor beta chains below all came from one sample that was sequenced in a study of T cell responses to AZD1222 COVID-19 vaccine. Data came from immunoSEQ multiplex PCR; TCRdb stores just in-frame clones and leaves some out. The table shows roughly 150,000 clones, with roughly 91% occurring only once. The material was peripheral blood, obtained 28 days after the second AZD1222 dose. These receptors were collected from an adult who received the AZD1222 COVID-19 vaccine.

The chain links TRBV18 to TRBJ1-5, with D unresolved. V dropped 2 bases and J dropped 9 bases, with 11 bases sitting between them. There are 13 residues in the CDR3. Germline V gene data show CDR1 as KGHSH and CDR2 as LQKENI. The CDR3 sequence is CASSPVNQRPQHF. The CDR3 bases are TGTGCCAGCTCACCAGTCAATCAGCGGCCCCAGCATTTT.

The chain is built from TRBV30 and TRBJ1-3, with D unclear. This CDR3 contains 13 residues. The V gene lost 2 bases and the J gene lost 4 bases, with 9 bases spanning the gap. Germline-derived CDR1 and CDR2 are GTSNPN and SVGIG (reference sequence). Written as DNA, the CDR3 is TGTGCCTGGAGTCAAAGGGCCGGAAACACCATATATTTT. This sequence encodes CAWSQRAGNTIYF.

The chain uses TRBV27 and TRBJ2-1; D is ambiguous. Trimming stripped 4 bases from V and 7 bases from J, with 11 bases between. The CDR3 spans 13 residues. CDR1 and CDR2 (germline): MNHEY, SMNVEV (reference sequence). The CDR3 coding sequence is TGTGCCAGCAGTTACGCTCGTTCGAATGAGCAGTTCTTC. Translation gives CASSYARSNEQFF.

The chain couples TRBV30 to TRBJ1-1; no clear D gene. Germline lookup yields CDR1 GTSNPN and CDR2 SVGIG (reference sequence). The CDR3 loop spans 13 amino acids. Between the trimmed V and J ends, which lost 2 bases and 0 bases, there was a span of 7 bases. As DNA, the CDR3 is TGTGCCTGGAGTAAAAGCGTGAACACTGAAGCTTTCTTT. It translates to CAWSKSVNTEAFF.

V usage is TRBV5-1 and J usage is TRBJ2-2; D perhaps matches TRBD2 (6 bases). CDR3 length: 17 residues. CDR1 and CDR2 from the germline V gene are SGHRS and YFSETQ. Trimming stripped 0 bases from V and 0 bases from J, with 12 bases between. The CDR3 nucleotides read TGCGCCAGCAGCTTGGCCCGGGGGAACTCGAACACCGGGGAGCTGTTTTTT. Residues: CASSLARGNSNTGELFF.

The rearrangement uses TRBV19 and TRBJ2-5; D may be TRBD1 (6 bases). Germline V gene sequence: CDR1 LNHDA, CDR2 SQIVND (reference sequence). The germline V and J ends were trimmed by 4 bases and 2 bases, with 14 bases remaining between them. The CDR3 is 15 amino acids. CDR3 DNA sequence: TGTGCCAGTAGTACGCCTGGCAGGGGTCAAGAGACCCAGTACTTC. As protein: CASSTPGRGQETQYF.

The chain is built from TRBV18 and TRBJ2-1; no clear D. Trimming took 4 bases from V and 0 from J, leaving 4 bases between them. CDR1 and CDR2 (germline): KGHSH, LQKENI. The CDR3 is made up of 13 amino acids. The CDR3 nucleotides read TGTGCCAGCTCACTAGGCTCCTACAATGAGCAGTTCTTC. Translation: CASSLGSYNEQFF.

The chain carries TRBV18 and TRBJ2-7; 8 nucleotides agree with TRBD1. Germline-derived CDR1 and CDR2 are KGHSH and LQKENI. The CDR3 has 15 residues. J lost 6 bases, V lost 1 base, and 8 bases had no gene match. CDR3 sequence (DNA): TGTGCCAGCTCACCACTCGGACAGGGCAGTAGCGAGCAGTACTTC. Translating it yields CASSPLGQGSSEQYF.

The gene calls are TRBV6-5 and TRBJ2-1; possibly TRBD1 for D (5 bases). V lost 2 bases, J lost 8 bases, and 16 bases lay in between. CDR1 is MNHEY, CDR2 SVGAGI, per germline. The CDR3 totals 15 residues. The CDR3 nucleotides read TGTGCCAGCAGTTACCCCGGGCAGGGATTTTATGAGCAGTTCTTC. Translated: CASSYPGQGFYEQFF.

The chain carries TRBV6-6 and TRBJ2-7, with unresolved D. Germline assignment: CDR1 MNHNY and CDR2 SVGAGI (reference sequence). This CDR3 has 14 residues. Trimming took off 0 bases at V and 5 bases at J, with 11 bases between the two ends. CDR3 sequence reads: CASSYSPGGNEQYF. Written as DNA, the CDR3 is TGTGCCAGCAGTTACTCGCCCGGTGGGAACGAGCAGTACTTC.

The chain carries TRBV4-1 and TRBJ2-2, with a tentative D call TRBD1 (5 bases). The CDR3 covers 15 residues. Trimming removed 6 bases at V and 7 bases at J, with 18 bases between. Looked up from germline, CDR1 is MGHRA and CDR2 is YSYEKL. The CDR3 coding sequence is TGCGCCAGCAGTAGGGGCCTCCCAGTAGACGGGGAGCTGTTTTTT. Amino acid sequence: CASSRGLPVDGELFF.

The V and J genes are TRBV3-1 (or the pseudogene TRBV3-2) and TRBJ1-2; the D is unclear. Trimming stripped 2 bases from V and 4 bases from J, with 14 bases between. The CDR3 runs 15 residues. CDR1 and CDR2 (germline): LGHDT, YNNKEL (reference sequence). The CDR3 region has the DNA TGTGCCAGCAGCCAAACCTGGGATGTACTCTATGGCTACACCTTC. Its translation: CASSQTWDVLYGYTF.

The rearrangement uses TRBV2 and TRBJ2-2, with 8 positions matching TRBD1. CDR3 length: 16 residues. CDR1 is SNHLY and CDR2 is FYNNEI in the germline V gene. J was trimmed by 2 bases and V by 2 bases; bases with no gene match: 4. Written as DNA, the CDR3 is TGTGCCAGCAGTGAACAGGGGGCAGTAAACACCGGGGAGCTGTTTTTT. Its protein is CASSEQGAVNTGELFF.

The chain has TRBV24-1 and TRBJ2-6, with D unclear. Trimming took 4 bases from V and 0 from J, leaving 9 bases between them. CDR1 KGHDR and CDR2 SFDVKD come from the germline V gene. This CDR3 has 16 residues. In nucleotides, the CDR3 is TGTGCCACCAGTGACCCTCACCGCTCTGGGGCCAACGTCCTGACTTTC. It translates to CATSDPHRSGANVLTF.

This chain uses TRBV24-1 with TRBJ2-5; the D gene is possibly TRBD1 (5 bases). Trimming shortened V by 5 bases and J by 5 bases, and 11 bases separated the two germline ends. This CDR3 is built from 13 residues. Germline-derived CDR1 and CDR2 are KGHDR and SFDVKD. The CDR3 spells CATSVGWGETQYF. CDR3 nucleotide sequence: TGTGCCACCAGTGTGGGGTGGGGCGAGACCCAGTACTTC.

This clone showed up just a few times. V gene TRBV27 combines with J gene TRBJ2-7, with 9 positions matching TRBD2. CDR1 is MNHEY, CDR2 SMNVEV, per germline (reference sequence). Trimming took 5 bases from V and 6 from J; bases not matched to a gene: 14. The CDR3 consists of 16 residues. The DNA of the CDR3 is TGTGCCAGCAGTCCACCTAGACTAGCGGTGGCTCGCGAGCAGTACTTC. Its translation: CASSPPRLAVAREQYF.

In this sample, this clone turned up once. V gene TRBV19 combines with J gene TRBJ1-3, with 7 nucleotides matching TRBD1. The CDR3 extends over 13 amino acids. The germline CDR1 and CDR2 sequences are LNHDA and SQIVND (reference sequence). J lost 8 bases, V lost 8 bases, and 9 bases had no gene match. In DNA form, the CDR3 reads TGTGCCAGTGTAAGGCAGGGGGTTGACACCATATATTTT. It is translated as CASVRQGVDTIYF.

The J gene is TRBJ1-4, the V gene TRBV9; D call uncertain. Germline V gene lookup returns CDR1 SGDLS and CDR2 YYNGEE. The CDR3 is 13 amino acids. Trimming left V 4 bases short and J 4 bases short, with 8 bases between. CDR3 nucleotides: TGTGCCAGCAGCCCGGAGGGTAATGAAAAACTGTTTTTT. Encoded protein: CASSPEGNEKLFF.

The V call is TRBV19, the J call TRBJ1-1, with TRBD1 matching 9 bases. Looked up from germline, CDR1 is LNHDA and CDR2 is SQIVND (reference sequence). V lost 5 bases and J lost 2; bases outside the gene matches: 9. The CDR3 length is 16 residues. This CDR3 reads CASSPGQGIQNTEAFF. The CDR3 DNA follows: TGTGCCAGTAGTCCGGGACAGGGCATCCAAAACACTGAAGCTTTCTTT. Supplemented by reference TRBV19 and TRBJ1-1, the full variable domain reads DGGITQSPKYLFRKEGQNVTLSCEQNLNHDAMYWYRQDPGQGLRLIYYSQIVNDFQKGDIAEGYSVSREKKESFPLTVTSAQKNPTAFYLCASSPGQGIQNTEAFFGQGTRLTVV.

In DNA, the CDR3 is TGTGCCAGCAGCTTGGACTTTCGTGGGTTATCCTACAATGAGCAGTTCTTC. Its protein product is CASSLDFRGLSYNEQFF. This chain links TRBV5-5 with TRBJ2-1; D call uncertain. CDR1 and CDR2 (germline): SGHKS, YYEKEE (reference sequence). There are 17 residues in the CDR3. V was trimmed by 0 bases and J by 1 base, leaving 14 bases between them.

The chain carries TRBV24-1 and TRBJ2-3; unclear D gene. Germline V gene lookup returns CDR1 KGHDR and CDR2 SFDVKD. The length of the CDR3 is 14 residues. Trimming left V 1 base short and J 2 bases short, with 6 bases between. The CDR3 sequence: CATSDFAHTDTQYF. The CDR3 nucleotides read TGTGCCACCAGTGATTTCGCACACACAGATACGCAGTATTTT.

In DNA form, the CDR3 reads TGTGCCACCAGCACGACTGGCGGCAGAGAGTACTACGAGCAGTACTTC. It yields the protein CATSTTGGREYYEQYF. The rearrangement uses TRBV24-1 and TRBJ2-7, with D uncertain. The CDR3 covers 16 residues. Per germline, CDR1 KGHDR and CDR2 SFDVKD. Trimming took off 7 bases at V and 3 bases at J, with 21 bases between the two ends.

The chain carries TRBV5-6 and TRBJ1-5; D gene ambiguous. Germline values: CDR1 SGHDT, CDR2 YYEEEE. The CDR3 spans 14 residues. V was cut by 3 bases and J by 5 bases, with 12 bases left in between. The CDR3 region is CASSSTGTDQPQHF. CDR3 nucleotide sequence: TGTGCCAGCAGCTCGACTGGCACCGATCAGCCCCAGCATTTT.

This clone was seen a single time. V gene TRBV7-6 combines with J gene TRBJ1-1; no firm D call. CDR1 is SGHVS, CDR2 FNYEAQ, per germline. Trimming removed 5 bases at V and 0 bases at J, with 13 bases between. The CDR3 is 15 amino acids. CDR3 in amino acids: CASSPRMTVNTEAFF. The CDR3 nucleotides read TGTGCCAGCAGCCCGCGAATGACGGTGAACACTGAAGCTTTCTTT.

The V call is TRBV11-2, the J call TRBJ1-3; maybe TRBD1 (6 bases). This CDR3 has 14 amino acids. The V and J ends lost 8 bases and 0 bases respectively, with 11 bases between them. The V gene's germline CDR1 is SGHAT and CDR2 FQNNGV. CDR3 bases: TGTGCCAGCCAACAGGGTATCTCTGGAAACACCATATATTTT. Translated, it gives CASQQGISGNTIYF.

This sequence joins TRBV7-2 and TRBJ1-2, with no clear D. CDR3 length: 13 residues. Deletions cut 0 bases from V and 8 bases from J, with 10 bases between. Germline CDR1 and CDR2: SGHTA and FQGNSA. In DNA form, the CDR3 reads TGTGCCAGCAGCTTAGCCAGGTCTGGCGGCTACACCTTC. Amino acid sequence: CASSLARSGGYTF.

The chain combines TRBV7-2 with TRBJ1-1, with D possibly being TRBD1 (6 bases). CDR3 size: 16 residues. Trimming took off 1 base at V and 1 base at J, with 13 bases between the two ends. Germline-derived CDR1 and CDR2 are SGHTA and FQGNSA. In DNA, the CDR3 is TGTGCCAGCAGCTTAGTCGCCACACAGGGGAACACTGAAGCTTTCTTT. Translating gives CASSLVATQGNTEAFF.

This rearrangement joins TRBV28 to TRBJ1-5; 9 bases fit TRBD1. Germline CDR1 reads MDHEN; CDR2 reads SYDVKM. The CDR3 length is 16 residues. V was clipped by 3 bases and J by 3 bases; unmatched bases: 6. DNA of the CDR3: TGTGCCAGCAGTTTTACGGGACAGGGATACAATCAGCCCCAGCATTTT. Amino acids: CASSFTGQGYNQPQHF.